The 28 T cell receptor beta chains below all came from one sample that was sequenced in a study of blood T cell repertoires in COVID-19. Assay used: immunoSEQ multiplex PCR; TCRdb lists only in-frame clones, some missing. The profile shows around 180,000 clones, roughly 87% of them singletons. Sequenced input: PBMCs or T cells enriched from blood (not recorded which). The receptors derive from a woman between 40 and 50 years old with acute COVID-19.

The gene calls are TRBV5-4 and TRBJ2-5, with a weak D call TRBD1 (6 bases). Germline V lookup: CDR1 SGHNT, CDR2 YYREEE (reference sequence). V was trimmed by 3 bases and J by 1 base, leaving 7 bases between them. This CDR3 comprises 13 residues. In DNA, the CDR3 is TGTGCCAGCAGCTGGGACACCCAAGAGACCCAGTACTTC. Amino acids: CASSWDTQETQYF. Using reference TRBV5-4 and TRBJ2-5 for the parts outside the CDR3, the full variable domain is ETGVTQSPTHLIKTRGQQVTLRCSSQSGHNTVSWYQQALGQGPQFIFQYYREEENGRGNFPPRFSGLQFPNYSSELNVNALELDDSALYLCASSWDTQETQYFGPGTRLLVL.

The chain links TRBV15 to TRBJ2-6; TRBD1 agrees at 8 bases. Germline CDR1 LNHNV, CDR2 YYDKDF (reference sequence). The V and J ends lost 0 bases and 2 bases, in that order; junction bases with no gene match: 9. The CDR3 contains 19 residues. The CDR3 loop reads CATSRDRGATGAGANVLTF. Here the CDR3 DNA reads TGTGCCACCAGCAGAGATCGTGGGGCGACAGGGGCTGGGGCCAACGTCCTGACTTTC. The variable domain in full, with the rest retrieved from reference TRBV15 and TRBJ2-6, is DAMVIQNPRYQVTQFGKPVTLSCSQTLNHNVMYWYQQKSSQAPKLLFHYYDKDFNNEADTPDNFQSRRPNTSFCFLDIRSPGLGDTAMYLCATSRDRGATGAGANVLTFGAGSRLTVL.

The chain is built from TRBV3-1 (or the pseudogene TRBV3-2) and TRBJ2-7; TRBD2 matches 7 bases. This CDR3 region has 13 residues. Germline CDR1 and CDR2: LGHDT and YNNKEL (reference sequence). Trimming cost V 4 bases and J 4 bases; bases outside gene matches: 4. The CDR3: CASSLAGDYEQYF. CDR3 coding DNA: TGTGCCAGCAGCCTAGCGGGTGATTACGAGCAGTACTTC.

The rearrangement joins TRBV30 to TRBJ2-6; TRBD1 is a possible D gene (5 bases). The germline V and J ends were trimmed by 3 bases and 2 bases, with 20 bases remaining between them. The CDR3 spans 18 residues. Looked up from germline, CDR1 is GTSNPN and CDR2 is SVGIG (reference sequence). Here the CDR3 reads CAWSPPTALGPGANVLTF. The DNA for the CDR3 is TGTGCCTGGAGCCCCCCGACAGCTTTAGGGCCTGGGGCCAACGTCCTGACTTTC.

V usage is TRBV30 and J usage is TRBJ1-6; D unclear. This CDR3 has 15 residues. The V gene lost 5 bases and the J gene lost 0 bases, with 11 bases spanning the gap. CDR1 GTSNPN and CDR2 SVGIG come from the germline V gene (reference sequence). This chain's CDR3 is CAWGIGSSYNSPLHF. As DNA, the CDR3 is TGTGCCTGGGGAATCGGGAGCTCCTATAATTCACCCCTCCACTTT.

V and J are TRBV6-5 and TRBJ2-5, with 12 bases aligning to TRBD2. The CDR3 is made up of 15 amino acids. CDR1 and CDR2 from the germline V gene are MNHEY and SVGAGI. The junction had 7 bases not matched to a gene; V was cut back by 6 bases and J by 5 bases. In DNA form, the CDR3 reads TGTGCCAGCAGCTGCAACGGGACTAGCGGGGAGACCCAGTACTTC. Encoded protein: CASSCNGTSGETQYF.

The genes are TRBV30 and TRBJ1-5; the D gene is possibly TRBD1 (6 bases). Trimming removed 3 bases at V and 9 bases at J, with 15 bases between. CDR3 length: 13 amino acids. Looked up from germline, CDR1 is GTSNPN and CDR2 is SVGIG (reference sequence). The CDR3 DNA sequence: TGTGCCTGGAGCACAGGGCCGTTAAGGCCCCAGCATTTT. Its protein is CAWSTGPLRPQHF. Supplemented by reference TRBV30 and TRBJ1-5, the full variable domain reads SQTIHQWPATLVQPVGSPLSLECTVEGTSNPNLYWYRQAAGRGLQLLFYSVGIGQISSEVPQNLSASRPQDRQFILSSKKLLLSDSGFYLCAWSTGPLRPQHFGDGTRLSIL.

V usage is TRBV6-2 or TRBV6-3 and J usage is TRBJ1-5, with D perhaps matching TRBD1 (6 bases). Germline V gives CDR1 MNHEY, CDR2 SVGEGT. The CDR3 is 15 residues long. V gave up 6 bases and J gave up 4 bases, with 16 bases separating them. The CDR3 is CASSTGHRANQPQHF. The CDR3 nucleotides read TGTGCCAGCAGCACGGGACATAGGGCGAATCAGCCCCAGCATTTT.

This chain connects TRBV2 to TRBJ1-6; 9 bases match TRBD1. This CDR3 has 16 amino acids. CDR1 and CDR2 (germline): SNHLY, FYNNEI. V was clipped by 4 bases and J by 5 bases; unmatched bases: 6. The CDR3 reads CASSVGTGQHNSPLHF. For the CDR3, the DNA is TGTGCCAGCAGTGTAGGGACAGGGCAACATAATTCACCCCTCCACTTT.

The chain combines TRBV5-1 with TRBJ1-1; D is ambiguous. Trimming removed 0 bases from V and 3 bases from J, with 6 bases in between. Looked up from germline, CDR1 is SGHRS and CDR2 is YFSETQ. CDR3 length: 13 residues. The CDR3 sequence is CASSLERDTEAFF. The DNA of the CDR3 is TGCGCCAGCAGCTTGGAGCGGGACACTGAAGCTTTCTTT.

The chain has TRBV11-1 and TRBJ2-3, with a weak D call TRBD1 (5 bases). The germline gives CDR1 SGHAT, CDR2 FQDESV (reference sequence). Deletions cut 1 base from V and 0 bases from J, with 8 bases between. This CDR3 contains 15 residues. DNA of the CDR3: TGTGCCAGCAGCTTAGGGGCAGGGAGCACAGATACGCAGTATTTT. Its translation: CASSLGAGSTDTQYF.

The V and J genes are TRBV11-2 and TRBJ2-7; weak D call: TRBD2 (7 bases). The CDR3 is 14 residues long. Between the trimmed V and J ends, which lost 5 bases and 7 bases, there was a span of 18 bases. CDR1 is SGHAT, CDR2 FQNNGV, per germline. The chain's CDR3 is CASSQRAGAEEQYF. The CDR3 coding sequence is TGTGCCAGCAGCCAACGTGCGGGGGCAGAAGAGCAGTACTTC.

This clone was picked up one time. This sequence joins TRBV5-1 and TRBJ2-1; 7 bases fit TRBD2. Germline CDR1 and CDR2: SGHRS and YFSETQ. The CDR3 contains 15 residues. V was pared by 4 bases and J by 2 bases, with 6 bases of the junction left unmatched. The CDR3 DNA reads TGCGCCAGCAGCCTACTAGCGTCGACCTACAATGAGCAGTTCTTC. It codes for CASSLLASTYNEQFF.

The chain joins TRBV6-5 to TRBJ1-2; the D gene is possibly TRBD1 (5 bases). V was cut by 0 bases and J by 8 bases, with 13 bases left in between. This CDR3 is built from 14 residues. CDR1 MNHEY and CDR2 SVGAGI come from the germline V gene. CDR3 loop: CASSYSGQGQGYTF. The CDR3 region has the DNA TGTGCCAGCAGTTACTCGGGCCAGGGCCAAGGCTACACCTTC.

CDR3 coding DNA: TGTGCCAGCAGCTTCCGGACTAGCGGGAGGGACAATGAGCAGTTCTTC. It yields the protein CASSFRTSGRDNEQFF. V is TRBV7-3 and J is TRBJ2-1; 15 bases line up with TRBD2. The CDR3 extends over 16 amino acids. Trimming took 3 bases from V and 5 from J; bases not matched to a gene: 2. The germline V gene encodes CDR1 SGHTA and CDR2 FQGTGA. Full variable domain (remainder filled in from reference TRBV7-3 and TRBJ2-1): GAGVSQTPSNKVTEKGKYVELRCDPISGHTALYWYRQSLGQGPEFLIYFQGTGAADDSGLPNDRFFAVRPEGSVSTLKIQRTERGDSAVYLCASSFRTSGRDNEQFFGPGTRLTVL.

The chain uses TRBV11-2 and TRBJ2-2, with 10 nucleotides matching TRBD2. The CDR3 extends over 16 amino acids. Germline CDR1 SGHAT, CDR2 FQNNGV. The V gene end was trimmed by 2 bases and the J gene end by 6 bases; junction bases not matched to a gene: 6. DNA for the CDR3: TGTGCCAGCAGCTTACCAAAAGGACTAGCGGCCGGGGAGCTGTTTTTT. It translates to CASSLPKGLAAGELFF.

The V call is TRBV19, the J call TRBJ2-7; the match to TRBD1 covers 8 bases. The CDR3 loop spans 15 amino acids. V gave up 5 bases and J gave up 0 bases; unmatched junction bases: 6. Germline CDR1 is LNHDA and CDR2 is SQIVND (reference sequence). DNA for the CDR3: TGTGCCAGTAGTCCCCGGACAGGGAGCTCCTACGAGCAGTACTTC. This encodes CASSPRTGSSYEQYF.

The chain is built from TRBV12-3 or TRBV12-4 and TRBJ1-2, with D possibly TRBD1 on 6 matching bases. The length of the CDR3 is 13 residues. V was pared by 4 bases and J by 4 bases, with 10 bases between. Written as DNA, the CDR3 is TGTGCCAGCAGTTCACAGGGTACCTATGGCTACACCTTC. As protein: CASSSQGTYGYTF.

The CDR3 reads CASSFSGTAKNTGELFF. The CDR3 region has the DNA TGTGCCAGCAGCTTCTCCGGGACAGCGAAGAACACCGGGGAGCTGTTTTTT. The chain couples TRBV7-2 to TRBJ2-2; 7 positions agree with TRBD1. The CDR3 loop spans 17 amino acids. V dropped 3 bases and J dropped 1; count of bases not matched to a gene: 8. CDR1 SGHTA and CDR2 FQGNSA come from the germline V gene.

This clone was observed once. This chain uses TRBV19 with TRBJ2-5; 10 nucleotides align to TRBD2. This CDR3 comprises 14 residues. The V gene end was trimmed by 10 bases and the J gene end by 4 bases; junction bases not matched to a gene: 9. In germline, CDR1 is LNHDA, CDR2 SQIVND (reference sequence). CDR3 protein: CAKKRGGVGETQYF. In DNA, the CDR3 is TGTGCCAAGAAGCGGGGGGGCGTTGGAGAGACCCAGTACTTC.

The chain links TRBV9 to TRBJ2-2, with 13 bases matching TRBD2. This CDR3 has 16 residues. With V trimmed by 3 bases and J by 3 bases, 2 bases remained unmatched. Per the germline V gene, CDR1 is SGDLS and CDR2 is YYNGEE. Written as DNA, the CDR3 is TGTGCCAGCAGCGCTGGACTAGCGGGGGACACCGGGGAGCTGTTTTTT. Its protein product is CASSAGLAGDTGELFF. The entire variable domain, with the rest obtained from reference TRBV9 and TRBJ2-2, is as follows: DSGVTQTPKHLITATGQRVTLRCSPRSGDLSVYWYQQSLDQGLQFLIQYYNGEERAKGNILERFSAQQFPDLHSELNLSSLELGDSALYFCASSAGLAGDTGELFFGEGSRLTVL.

Only one count was recorded for this clone. The chain is built from TRBV7-8 and TRBJ2-4, with 8 nucleotides matching TRBD1. The CDR3 spans 14 residues. V shed 0 bases, J shed 9 bases, and the junction held 4 bases outside the gene matches. The V gene's germline CDR1 is SGHVS and CDR2 FQNEAQ. The CDR3 protein is CASSLARTGSIQYF. DNA of the CDR3: TGTGCCAGCAGCTTAGCGAGGACAGGGAGCATTCAGTACTTC.

The chain employs TRBV7-9 and TRBJ2-3, with TRBD1 identical over 12 bases. Trimming removed 6 bases from V and 14 bases from J; junction bases left unmatched: 12. Germline lookup yields CDR1 SEHNR and CDR2 FQNEAQ (reference sequence). The CDR3 covers 14 residues. CDR3 nucleotides: TGTGCCAGCAGTTCCGGGACAGGGGGCGCCTGGTCGTATTTT. Protein sequence: CASSSGTGGAWSYF.

J is TRBJ2-5 and V is TRBV11-3, with D tentatively TRBD2 (6 bases). V shed 5 bases and J shed 4 bases, with 17 bases lying between them. Germline assignment: CDR1 SGHNT and CDR2 YENEEA. This CDR3 has 15 residues. CDR3 amino acids: CASSPSGGSRETQYF. Here the CDR3 DNA reads TGTGCCAGCAGCCCCAGCGGAGGGAGTAGAGAGACCCAGTACTTC.

The J gene is TRBJ1-2, the V gene TRBV6-6; 7 bases match TRBD1. The J segment lost 2 bases and the V segment lost 5 bases, leaving 2 bases of the junction unmatched. Germline CDR1 is MNHNY and CDR2 is SVGAGI (reference sequence). The CDR3 is made up of 13 amino acids. The CDR3 loop is CASSRTGNYGYTF. The CDR3, as DNA: TGTGCCAGCAGTAGGACAGGAAACTATGGCTACACCTTC.

The chain employs TRBV3-1 (or the pseudogene TRBV3-2) and TRBJ1-2, with 7 bases that match TRBD1. From germline, CDR1 is LGHDT and CDR2 YNNKEL (reference sequence). Unmatched junction bases numbered 17, after V lost 1 base and J lost 6 bases. The CDR3 covers 18 residues. The CDR3 protein is CASSQALGGEGSGDGYTF. In DNA form, the CDR3 reads TGTGCCAGCAGCCAAGCTCTAGGGGGCGAAGGGAGCGGAGATGGCTACACCTTC.

The chain links TRBV15 to TRBJ2-2; 7 bases are shared with TRBD2. With 5 bases clipped from V and 3 bases from J, the junction kept 12 bases outside the gene matches. The length of the CDR3 is 17 residues. Per germline, CDR1 LNHNV and CDR2 YYDKDF (reference sequence). The CDR3 region is CATSLDELARDTGELFF. The CDR3 bases are TGTGCCACCAGCCTAGACGAACTAGCGAGGGACACCGGGGAGCTGTTTTTT.

This clone showed up just once. This chain connects TRBV2 to TRBJ2-7, with TRBD1 identical over 7 bases. Germline CDR1 is SNHLY and CDR2 is FYNNEI. There are 14 residues in the CDR3. V lost 5 bases and J lost 0; bases outside the gene matches: 4. The chain's CDR3 is CASSPGQYSYEQYF. CDR3 sequence (DNA): TGTGCCAGCAGTCCGGGACAGTACTCCTACGAGCAGTACTTC.